This record concerns one TCR beta chain sequence. Assay used: immunoSEQ multiplex PCR; TCRdb lists only in-frame clones, some missing. The table has around 190,000 clones, 76% seen once; the top ten hold roughly 8.7%. This sample was taken from a study of blood T cell repertoires in COVID-19. The CDR3 consists of 13 residues. V trimming: 5 bases; J trimming: 7 bases; junction bases outside the gene matches: 5. Germline V CDR1 and CDR2: SGHAT, FQNNGV. This rearrangement joins TRBV11-2 to TRBJ1-1; 9 nucleotides match TRBD1. Source material: peripheral blood. This TCR was sampled from a woman aged 45-60 years with active or convalescent COVID-19. The CDR3 coding sequence is TGTGCCAGCAGCACTGACAGGGGGGGTGAAGCTTTCTTT. This gives the protein CASSTDRGGEAFF.